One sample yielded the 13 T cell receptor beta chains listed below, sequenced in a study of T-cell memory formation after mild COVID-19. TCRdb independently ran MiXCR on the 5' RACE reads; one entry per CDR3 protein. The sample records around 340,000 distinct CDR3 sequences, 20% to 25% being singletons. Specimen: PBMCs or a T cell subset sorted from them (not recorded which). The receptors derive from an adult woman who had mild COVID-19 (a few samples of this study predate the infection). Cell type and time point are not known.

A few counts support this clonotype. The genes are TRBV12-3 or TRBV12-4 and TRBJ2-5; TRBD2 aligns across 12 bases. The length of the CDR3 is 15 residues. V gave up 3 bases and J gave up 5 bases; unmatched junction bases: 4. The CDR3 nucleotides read TGTGCCAGCAGTTTCGCTAGCGGGAGGGCGGAGACCCAGTACTTC. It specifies CASSFASGRAETQYF.

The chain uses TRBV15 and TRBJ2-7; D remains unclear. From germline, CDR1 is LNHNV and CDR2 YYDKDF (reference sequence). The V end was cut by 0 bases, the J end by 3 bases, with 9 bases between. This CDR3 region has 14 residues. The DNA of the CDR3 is TGTGCCACCAGCAGAGAACAGAACGGCTACGAGCAGTACTTC. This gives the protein CATSREQNGYEQYF.

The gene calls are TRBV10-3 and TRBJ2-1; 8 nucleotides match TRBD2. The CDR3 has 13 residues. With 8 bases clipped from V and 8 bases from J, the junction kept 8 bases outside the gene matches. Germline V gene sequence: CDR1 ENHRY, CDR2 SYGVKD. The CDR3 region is CAIAAGAVYEQFF. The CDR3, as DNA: TGTGCCATCGCAGCGGGAGCTGTCTATGAGCAGTTCTTC.

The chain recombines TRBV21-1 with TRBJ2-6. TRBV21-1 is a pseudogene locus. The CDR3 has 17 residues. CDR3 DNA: TGTGCCAGCAGCAAAGAGGGTAGGCGGAGCGGGGCCAACGTCCTGACTTTC. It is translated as CASSKEGRRSGANVLTF.

The CDR3 nucleotides are TGCGCCAGCAGGACAGGGGGCCGACAAGAGACCCAGTACTTC. It translates to CASRTGGRQETQYF. The V gene is TRBV5-1, the J gene TRBJ2-5; TRBD1 aligns across 10 bases. CDR3 length: 14 residues. The V gene's germline CDR1 is SGHRS and CDR2 YFSETQ. The ends lost 5 bases at V and 2 bases at J; junction bases unmatched: 3.

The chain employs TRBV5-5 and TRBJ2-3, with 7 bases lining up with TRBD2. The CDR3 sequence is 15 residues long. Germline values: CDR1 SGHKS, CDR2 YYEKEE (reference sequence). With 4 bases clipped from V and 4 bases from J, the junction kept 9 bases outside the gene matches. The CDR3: CASSPLGGGADTQYF. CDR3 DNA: TGTGCCAGCAGCCCACTTGGTGGGGGGGCAGATACGCAGTATTTT.

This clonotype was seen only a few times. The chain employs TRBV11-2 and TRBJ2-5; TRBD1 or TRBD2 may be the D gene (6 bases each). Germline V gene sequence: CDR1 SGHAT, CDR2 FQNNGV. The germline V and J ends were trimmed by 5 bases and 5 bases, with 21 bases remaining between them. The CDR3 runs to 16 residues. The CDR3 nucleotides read TGTGCCAGCAGCGAGGAGGGGGGACCCTTCCGGGAGACCCAGTACTTC. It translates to CASSEEGGPFRETQYF.

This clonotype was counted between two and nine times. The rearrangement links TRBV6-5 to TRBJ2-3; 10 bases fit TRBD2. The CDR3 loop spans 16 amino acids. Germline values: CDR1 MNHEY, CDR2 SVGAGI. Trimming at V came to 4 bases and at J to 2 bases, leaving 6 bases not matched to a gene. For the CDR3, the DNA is TGTGCCAGCAGTTGGGGGACTAGCGAGCCCACAGATACGCAGTATTTT. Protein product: CASSWGTSEPTDTQYF.

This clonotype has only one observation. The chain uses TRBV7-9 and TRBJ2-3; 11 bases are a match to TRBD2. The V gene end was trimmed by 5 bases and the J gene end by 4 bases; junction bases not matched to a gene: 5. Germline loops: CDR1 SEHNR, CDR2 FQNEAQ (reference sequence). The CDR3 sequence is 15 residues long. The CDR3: CASSPLAGGPDTQYF. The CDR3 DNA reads TGTGCCAGCAGCCCTCTAGCGGGGGGCCCAGATACGCAGTATTTT.

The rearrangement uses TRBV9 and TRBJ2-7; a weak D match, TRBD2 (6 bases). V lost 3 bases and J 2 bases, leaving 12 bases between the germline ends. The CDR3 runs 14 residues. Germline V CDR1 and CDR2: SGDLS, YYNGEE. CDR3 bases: TGTGCCAGCAGCGCTTCCGGGACTCCCTACGAGCAGTACTTC. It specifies CASSASGTPYEQYF.

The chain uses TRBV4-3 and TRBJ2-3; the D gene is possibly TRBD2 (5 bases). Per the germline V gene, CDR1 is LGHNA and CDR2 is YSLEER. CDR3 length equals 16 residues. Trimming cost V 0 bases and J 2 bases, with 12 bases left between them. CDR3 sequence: CASSQDRLRLTDTQYF. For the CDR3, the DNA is TGCGCCAGCAGCCAAGATAGACTACGCCTCACAGATACGCAGTATTTT.

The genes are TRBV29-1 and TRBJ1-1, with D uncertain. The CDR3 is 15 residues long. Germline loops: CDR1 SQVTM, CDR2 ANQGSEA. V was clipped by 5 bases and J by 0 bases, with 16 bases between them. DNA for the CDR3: TGCAGCGTTAGGGCGCCAGGCCGCATGAACACTGAAGCTTTCTTT. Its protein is CSVRAPGRMNTEAFF.

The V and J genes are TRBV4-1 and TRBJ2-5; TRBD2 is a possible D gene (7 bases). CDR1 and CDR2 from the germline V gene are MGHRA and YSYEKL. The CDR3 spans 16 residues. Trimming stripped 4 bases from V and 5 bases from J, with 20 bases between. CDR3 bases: TGCGCCAGCAGCCCCCTTGGGGGGGCTCAGGTGGAGACCCAGTACTTC. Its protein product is CASSPLGGAQVETQYF.